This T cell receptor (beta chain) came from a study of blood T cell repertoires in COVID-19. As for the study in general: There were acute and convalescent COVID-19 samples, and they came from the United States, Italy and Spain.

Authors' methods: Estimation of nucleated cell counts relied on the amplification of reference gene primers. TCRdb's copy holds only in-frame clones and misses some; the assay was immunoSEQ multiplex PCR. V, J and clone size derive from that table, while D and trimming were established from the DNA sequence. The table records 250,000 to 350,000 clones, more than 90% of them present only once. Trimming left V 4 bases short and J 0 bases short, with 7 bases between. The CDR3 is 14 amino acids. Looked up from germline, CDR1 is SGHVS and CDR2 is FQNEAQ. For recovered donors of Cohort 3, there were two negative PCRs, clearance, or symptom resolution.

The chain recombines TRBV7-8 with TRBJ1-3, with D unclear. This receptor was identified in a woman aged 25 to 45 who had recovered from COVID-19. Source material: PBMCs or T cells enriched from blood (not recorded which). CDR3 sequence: CASSWALSGNTIYF. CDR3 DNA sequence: TGTGCCAGCAGCTGGGCCCTCTCTGGAAACACCATATATTTT.